These 28 T cell receptor beta chains originate from one sample sequenced in a study of naive and memory T cell subsets listed by TCRdb under 2017. Preparation of the library involved UMI-ligation and nested PCR. These reads were obtained on an Illumina MiSeq. To cover both TRBC1 and TRBC2, the beta constant-region primer consisted of an equimolar mix of two oligonucleotides. TCRdb cleaned the public reads at Q25 with fastp, built clones with MiXCR and kept in-frame beta chains. Every CDR3 protein is listed once, alongside the most common genes and DNA of its rows. The sample table lists approximately 82,000 distinct CDR3 sequences, over 7% of them with a count of one. The top ten constitute about 1.6% of the sample. Material: central memory CD4+ T cells from blood. Sample cell subset or site, as interpreted from the label and publication: central memory, CD45RA- CD27+. The receptor set was obtained from a human donor in good health.

Ten or more counts support this clonotype. The V call is TRBV27, the J call TRBJ2-3; 9 nucleotides align to TRBD1. Germline values: CDR1 MNHEY, CDR2 SMNVEV (reference sequence). The CDR3 has 16 amino acids. After removal of 7 bases from V and 9 bases from J, the junction contained 17 bases not matched to a gene. The CDR3 reads CASKEVAGTGRGTQYF. CDR3 nucleotide sequence: TGTGCCAGCAAGGAGGTCGCCGGGACAGGGAGGGGGACGCAGTATTTT.

The chain has TRBV6-2 or TRBV6-3 and TRBJ1-2; TRBD1 agrees at 7 bases. The CDR3 runs 15 residues. After removal of 4 bases from V and 0 bases from J, the junction contained 5 bases not matched to a gene. Germline CDR1 reads MNHEY; CDR2 reads SVGEGT. The CDR3 spells CASSFAGTANYGYTF. The CDR3 region has the DNA TGTGCCAGCAGTTTCGCCGGGACAGCTAACTATGGCTACACCTTC.

About this clonotype: A much more abundant neighbour one base away suggests this may be a read error. The chain joins TRBV20-1 to TRBJ1-4; 10 nucleotides line up with TRBD1. In germline, CDR1 is DFQATT, CDR2 SNEGSKA (reference sequence). The CDR3 loop spans 17 amino acids. CDR3 in DNA: TGCAGTGCTAGCGATCGCGGACAGGGGGTTAGTAATGAAAACCTGTTTTTT. Its protein product is CSASDRGQGVSNENLFF.

J is TRBJ2-7 and V is TRBV11-2; D call uncertain. The CDR3 covers 13 residues. Trimming stripped 1 base from V and 1 base from J, with 5 bases between. The germline CDR1 and CDR2 sequences are SGHAT and FQNNGV. CDR3 coding DNA: TGTGCCAGCAGCTTAGTTATATCCTACGAGCAGTACTTC. Translated: CASSLVISYEQYF.

In this sample, this clonotype turned up many times. The DNA for the CDR3 is TGTGCCATCAGGGATCCGGGACAGGGGCTTTCTAACTATGGCTACACCTTC. Translation: CAIRDPGQGLSNYGYTF. This chain uses TRBV10-3 with TRBJ1-2; TRBD1 aligns across 10 bases. Germline CDR1 is ENHRY and CDR2 is SYGVKD. V lost 6 bases to trimming and J lost 0 bases; unmatched junction nucleotides: 10. The CDR3 spans 17 residues.

A few counts support this clonotype. The chain recombines TRBV24-1 with TRBJ2-3, with a tentative D call TRBD1 (5 bases). CDR1 and CDR2 from the germline V gene are KGHDR and SFDVKD. The V gene lost 5 bases and the J gene lost 0 bases, with 5 bases spanning the gap. The CDR3 extends over 13 amino acids. The CDR3, as DNA: TGTGCCACCAGTGGACAGAGCACAGATACGCAGTATTTT. Its protein is CATSGQSTDTQYF.

This sequence joins TRBV7-8 and TRBJ1-5, with TRBD1 identical over 7 bases. Germline CDR1 and CDR2: SGHVS and FQNEAQ. The V gene end was trimmed by 0 bases and the J gene end by 2 bases; junction bases not matched to a gene: 1. The CDR3 spans 15 residues. Written as DNA, the CDR3 is TGTGCCAGCAGCTTAGCGACAGGGCGCAATCAGCCCCAGCATTTT. As protein: CASSLATGRNQPQHF.

V usage is TRBV30 and J usage is TRBJ2-2; a possible D gene is TRBD2 (6 bases). The CDR3 sequence is 16 residues long. Trimming took off 8 bases at V and 0 bases at J, with 19 bases between the two ends. The germline CDR1 and CDR2 sequences are GTSNPN and SVGIG (reference sequence). The CDR3 bases are TGTGCCAGTAGTCCAAGCGGGCTCGCGAACACCGGGGAGCTGTTTTTT. Amino acids: CASSPSGLANTGELFF.

In its sample, this clonotype was seen once. This chain connects TRBV5-1 to TRBJ2-5; the D gene is possibly TRBD2 (5 bases). CDR1 is SGHRS, CDR2 YFSETQ, per germline. This CDR3 contains 15 residues. V was trimmed by 3 bases and J by 5 bases, leaving 17 bases between them. The CDR3 DNA is TGCGCCAGCAGCTCACGAAGCGGACGATCGGAGACCCAGTACTTC. Translation: CASSSRSGRSETQYF.

Many counts were recorded for this clonotype. The V call is TRBV4-2, the J call TRBJ1-3; 7 positions match TRBD1. The CDR3 runs 14 residues. Germline CDR1 is LGHNA and CDR2 is YNFKEQ. V dropped 1 base and J dropped 4; count of bases not matched to a gene: 1. The CDR3 nucleotides read TGTGCCAGCAGCCAAGCGGGACAGGGAAACACCATATATTTT. Encoded protein: CASSQAGQGNTIYF.

A note on this clonotype: This sequence may be a read error, since a much larger clone differs from it by one base. V is TRBV12-3 or TRBV12-4 and J is TRBJ1-2; no clear D. V lost 2 bases and J 3 bases, leaving 4 bases between the germline ends. This CDR3 comprises 12 residues. Here the CDR3 reads CASSLKYYGYTF. The CDR3 DNA reads TGTGCCAGCAGTTTAAAGTACTATGGCTACACCTTC.

This clonotype was counted many times. This chain connects TRBV28 to TRBJ2-6, with D unresolved. This CDR3 has 16 amino acids. In germline, CDR1 is MDHEN, CDR2 SYDVKM. V gave up 2 bases and J gave up 0 bases, with 8 bases separating them. The CDR3 region is CASSLAKSSGANVLTF. The DNA of the CDR3 is TGTGCCAGCAGTTTAGCCAAGAGCTCTGGGGCCAACGTCCTGACTTTC.

For this clonotype: A read error may be the cause here, since a much bigger clone is one base away. The chain joins TRBV6-6 to TRBJ1-5, with 11 bases fitting TRBD1. Per germline, CDR1 MNHNY and CDR2 SVGAGI (reference sequence). The CDR3 sequence is 17 residues long. This CDR3 reads CASRYGTGGDGNQPRHF. CDR3 coding DNA: TGTGCCAGCAGATATGGGACAGGGGGGGATGGCAATCAGCCCCGGCATTTT.

This clonotype appeared many times. The rearrangement uses TRBV5-1 and TRBJ1-1; D remains unclear. Trimming cost V 1 base and J 6 bases, with 7 bases left between them. CDR1 SGHRS and CDR2 YFSETQ come from the germline V gene. This CDR3 is 12 amino acids long. The CDR3, as DNA: TGCGCCAGCAGCTTGTCCGGGCCTGAAGCTTTCTTT. Translation: CASSLSGPEAFF.

This clonotype was seen at least ten times. The rearrangement uses TRBV7-2 and TRBJ2-7; the match to TRBD2 covers 13 bases. J was trimmed by 4 bases and V by 1 base; bases with no gene match: 4. Germline CDR1 is SGHTA and CDR2 is FQGNSA. CDR3 length equals 16 residues. The CDR3 DNA reads as TGTGCCAGCAGCTTAGAACTAGCGGGGGGGCGGTACGAGCAGTACTTC. As protein: CASSLELAGGRYEQYF.

This clonotype was counted a few times. The V call is TRBV30, the J call TRBJ1-3; D perhaps matches TRBD1 (5 bases). Germline-derived CDR1 and CDR2 are GTSNPN and SVGIG (reference sequence). V was shortened by 2 bases and J by 0 bases, with 8 bases between the two germline ends. This CDR3 has 14 amino acids. CDR3 coding DNA: TGTGCCTGGAGTCTTGACAGCTCTGGAAACACCATATATTTT. Translating it yields CAWSLDSSGNTIYF.

Remarks on this clonotype: This may arise from a read error, as a much more abundant clone is one base away. This chain links TRBV5-6 with TRBJ2-5; no reliable D call. The V gene's germline CDR1 is SGHDT and CDR2 YYEEEE. The length of the CDR3 is 13 residues. Trimming cost V 9 bases and J 4 bases, with 16 bases left between them. The CDR3 DNA reads TGTGCCACCAAACTTCTAATGACAGAGACCCAGTACTTC. Translating gives CATKLLMTETQYF.

This clonotype was detected ten times or more. This rearrangement joins TRBV7-9 to TRBJ2-2; no clear D gene. This CDR3 region has 12 residues. V gave up 5 bases and J gave up 3 bases, with 4 bases separating them. Germline CDR1 SEHNR, CDR2 FQNEAQ (reference sequence). CDR3 residues: CASSPYTGELFF. CDR3 coding DNA: TGTGCCAGCAGCCCCTACACCGGGGAGCTGTTTTTT.

This clonotype has more than one count but fewer than ten. The V gene is TRBV18, the J gene TRBJ1-4; D remains unclear. Deletions cut 5 bases from V and 1 base from J, with 11 bases between. Germline-derived CDR1 and CDR2 are KGHSH and LQKENI. The CDR3 is made up of 15 amino acids. The CDR3 region has the DNA TGTGCCAGCTCATCGTATGAGAGAACTAATGAAAAACTGTTTTTT. Amino acids: CASSSYERTNEKLFF.

This clonotype was recorded at least ten times. This chain connects TRBV6-2 or TRBV6-3 to TRBJ1-2; weak D call: TRBD1 (6 bases). This CDR3 contains 13 residues. The germline gives CDR1 MNHEY, CDR2 SVGEGT. Trimming pared 2 bases from V and 8 bases from J, leaving 12 bases between. For the CDR3, the DNA is TGTGCCAGCAGTTACCCGGGGGCCCGGGGCTACACCTTC. Its protein product is CASSYPGARGYTF.

This clonotype turned up a few times. V and J are TRBV18 and TRBJ1-3, with D hard to call. This CDR3 is 19 amino acids long. V lost 0 bases and J lost 0, with 18 bases in between. Germline V CDR1 and CDR2: KGHSH, LQKENI. The CDR3 protein is CASSPPYGLGQDSGNTIYF. The CDR3, as DNA: TGTGCCAGCTCACCACCGTACGGCCTAGGCCAAGACTCTGGAAACACCATATATTTT.

As to this clonotype: Germline and junction disagree at one end, which may indicate a read error. J is TRBJ1-5 and V is TRBV7-2; the D gene is possibly TRBD1 (5 bases). Germline loops: CDR1 SGHTA, CDR2 FQGNSA. This CDR3 region has 14 residues. This CDR3 is CASSLTRGNPPQHF. The CDR3 DNA reads as TGTGCCAGCAGCTTAACCCGGGGGAATCCGCCCCAGCATTTT.

The CDR3 reads CASRRANYDSGANVLTF. The CDR3 DNA is TGTGCCAGCCGCAGGGCAAATTATGACTCTGGGGCCAACGTCCTGACTTTC. The V call is TRBV18, the J call TRBJ2-6, with D possibly being TRBD1 (5 bases). Trimming took 8 bases from V and 0 from J, leaving 17 bases between them. CDR1 and CDR2 (germline): KGHSH, LQKENI. This CDR3 contains 17 residues.

This clonotype was recorded many times. The J gene is TRBJ1-3, the V gene TRBV27; D is undetermined. This CDR3 has 14 residues. V was cut by 5 bases and J by 0 bases, with 8 bases left in between. CDR1 is MNHEY and CDR2 is SMNVEV in the germline V gene (reference sequence). The CDR3 DNA reads as TGTGCCAGCAGTACAACATACTCTGGAAACACCATATATTTT. It is translated as CASSTTYSGNTIYF.

Only one count was recorded for this clonotype. One base away lies a much larger clone, so this may be a sequencing read error. CDR3: CASTLGLVSGTDTKYF. The CDR3 coding sequence is TGTGCCAGCACCCTAGGACTCGTCTCTGGCACAGATACGAAGTATTTT. This chain connects TRBV6-1 to TRBJ2-3; the D gene is possibly TRBD2 (5 bases). This CDR3 contains 16 residues. CDR1 and CDR2 from the germline V gene are MNHNS and SASEGT.

This clonotype was recorded at least ten times. The gene calls are TRBV3-1 and TRBJ2-4; 14 bases match TRBD2. This CDR3 is built from 17 residues. V shed 4 bases and J 8 bases; nucleotides not matched to a gene: 10. Germline-derived CDR1 and CDR2 are LGHDT and YNNKEL (reference sequence). The CDR3 sequence: CASSLRPGLAGVDIQYF. The CDR3 bases are TGTGCCAGCAGCCTACGCCCGGGACTAGCGGGGGTAGACATTCAGTACTTC.

At least ten counts were recorded for this clonotype. This sequence joins TRBV6-6 and TRBJ2-3, with D possibly matching TRBD2 (6 bases). V lost 2 bases, J lost 2 bases, and 17 bases lay in between. This CDR3 spans 17 amino acids. Germline V lookup: CDR1 MNHNY, CDR2 SVGAGI (reference sequence). CDR3 sequence (DNA): TGTGCCAGCAGTTACGGGGCTAAGGCGGGGATCACAGATACGCAGTATTTT. Translated: CASSYGAKAGITDTQYF.

The chain combines TRBV7-2 with TRBJ2-7, with D tentatively TRBD1 (5 bases). The CDR3 contains 13 residues. The germline V gene encodes CDR1 SGHTA and CDR2 FQGNSA. Trimming cost V 2 bases and J 6 bases, with 11 bases left between them. In nucleotides, the CDR3 is TGTGCCAGCAGCTTAAAACCCCAGGGCGAGCAGTACTTC. This gives the protein CASSLKPQGEQYF.